This T cell receptor beta chain was identified in a study of cytomegalovirus exposure and HLA in healthy donors (dated by TCRdb to about 2017). About the investigation overall: According to an earlier analysis of 587 of the donors, roughly 180 million T cells yielded 117 million unique TCR beta sequences and 276 Gb of sequence data. A handful of DR-DQ haplotypes were handled as single units for association and clustering because linkage in the cohort was strong. A later genetic analysis took genome-wide SNP genotypes for about three fifths of the 666 donors and used that subset as a discovery cohort. The genetic ancestry cluster associated with self-reported Caucasian donors included over 65% of the 398 genotyped donors. Besides the first cohort of roughly 700 subjects, a separate validation cohort made up of over 100 different subjects was used. Among around 400 genotyped donors of the cohort, an average of around 240,000 unique TCR beta nucleotide sequences were sequenced per donor, about a sixth of them non-productive. The number of donors typed differed by locus, with roughly 629-640 for A, B, C, DRB1 and DQB1, approximately 500 for DQA1, some 570 for DPA1, and about 450 for DPB1. HLA typing included class I and class II loci at four-digit resolution. The study was designed to test whether signatures of past pathogen exposure could be identified by cataloging public T cell receptors. In a later analysis, previously published TCR beta repertoires from about 640 donors were re-analyzed and high-resolution HLA genotyping was added so that TCR occurrence patterns could be studied. In an earlier analysis of about 590 of the donors, high-throughput TCR beta sequencing was used to judge whether each TCR beta V gene segment behaved as functional or pseudogenic. An early release covering some 640 HLA-typed donors comprised 300 to 350 gigabases of sequencing data and about 90 million unique TCR sequences. All discovery cohort repertoires had been generated using a single sequencing platform. The later analysis used no new phenotypic data to find candidate immune exposures, relying instead on TCR beta sequences and their occurrence across donors. To predict cytomegalovirus infection status, the study combined high-throughput TCR immunosequencing, statistical association of individual TCRs with disease status, and machine learning. Alongside the repertoire data, information on donor age, sex, ethnicity and CMV serostatus was compiled. The T cell repertoires of 700 or so subjects were profiled by immunosequencing and related to cytomegalovirus serostatus.

Library preparation employed the immunoSEQ multiplex PCR assay. For the multiplex PCR, a mixture combining 60 forward primers for TCR Vbeta segments and 13 reverse primers for TCR Jbeta segments was used. The CDR3 region of rearranged TCR beta genes was amplified from genomic DNA with a multiplex PCR assay. The amplified TCR beta libraries were sequenced on the Illumina HiSeq System as 87-base-pair reads. The study's processing was this. In a later analysis, tens of millions of unique TCR beta chains were counted across the approximately 670 repertoires, and roughly 10 million of these chains were shared by at least two donors. Raw reads were error-corrected and collapsed into unique sequences with a nearest-neighbor algorithm that merged closely related sequences to remove PCR and sequencing errors. To assign V, D and J gene segments, CDR3 sequences were aligned to IMGT reference sequences. Each retained sequence needed at least a six-nucleotide match to both a V gene segment and a J gene segment. A rearrangement counted as productive if the CDR3 had no stop codons and remained in frame with V and J, and every other rearrangement counted as non-productive. CDR3 was defined by IMGT convention, running from the second conserved V-encoded cysteine to the conserved J-encoded phenylalanine. Sequences without an unambiguous match to a single V gene segment were excluded from the earlier analysis of 500 to 700 of the donors. An earlier analysis of 587 of the donors classified V segments as functional when productive rearrangements were above 56.7% and as segregating when the standard deviation between donors was above 5%. A statistical classification framework was built to diagnose cytomegalovirus status from the catalog of TCR beta chain sequences. V and J gene assignment, in a later analysis, came from comparing TCR nucleotide sequences with IMGT/GENE-DB human TR gene sequences. A later analysis assigned CDR3 sequences and most-parsimonious VDJ recombination scenarios with the TCRdist pipeline. In a later analysis, each TCR beta chain was defined by its CDR3 amino acid sequence together with its V-gene family, and reads lacking a unique V-gene family were excluded. As a way to deal with suspected cross-contamination and a sequencing artifact, a later analysis dropped 640 or so nucleotide sequences that were highly shared and had low generation probability. In a later analysis, a clonal expansion index was calculated for each public chain from normalized within-repertoire ranks of inferred template counts. In a later analysis, generation probabilities were computed with a VDJ recombination model fitted to out-of-frame rearrangements, and the resulting probabilities were checked against IGoR. Hypergeometric tests were used in a later analysis to score TCR-TCR, TCR-HLA and TCR-CMV co-occurrence, with a repertoire-size bias correction applied to the TCR pairs. False discovery rates were estimated in a later analysis by permuting HLA or CMV assignments 20 times. A later analysis grouped co-occurring TCRs with DBSCAN, adding TCRdist sequence similarity when clustering within HLA-allele-positive subsets. For co-occurrence clustering, repertoires with fewer than 30,000 or more than 120,000 public chains were excluded, along with 5 or 6 repertoires with anomalous nucleotide sharing. TCRdb took over this immuneACCESS table, retaining in-frame rearrangements with V and J assigned. Such tables are incomplete; in checked studies, under half of the missing clones stem from an unresolved V gene, and the remainder is unexplained. V and J calls and clone size are given by that table; D and trimming were obtained from the DNA. This sample holds about 100,000 clones; more than 75% were observed only once. Approximately 3.6% of the sample is in the top ten clones.

In the case of this clone: Its binding antigen is unknown. The junction and the germline gene differ at one end; a read error may be behind it.

CDR1 SEHNR and CDR2 FQNEAQ are derived from the germline V gene (reference sequence). Measured from the cysteine to the phenylalanine, the CDR3 is 16 residues long. Kept here is only the CDR3 DNA, which spans 48 bases and is read in frame from base 1. Points the paper makes about the study in general: Compared with equally common non-associated chains, HLA-associated TCR beta chains in a later analysis were more clonally expanded and had lower generation probabilities. According to a later analysis, parvovirus B19, influenza, CMV and Epstein-Barr virus appeared linked to several top co-occurrence clusters. A further reported finding was that TCR beta sequences accurately predicted the HLA-A and HLA-B alleles for most subjects in the first cohort. Three of the identified cytomegalovirus-associated TCR beta chains were confirmed in vitro to be specific for cytomegalovirus antigens. This cohort had only TCR beta chains sequenced, and the lack of alpha or paired-chain data limited which features could be detected. An association between a missense DCLRE1C variant and V-gene and J-gene trimming of TCR beta chains was found in a later genetic analysis and replicated in an independent cohort. According to a later analysis, TCR association rates differed among HLA loci, with DRB1 alleles showing the most associated TCRs and HLA-C alleles showing the fewest. Presence/absence analyses assumed roughly uniform sequencing depth across donors, an assumption that may not hold. According to a later genetic analysis, donors in an Asian-associated ancestry cluster had fewer N-insertions in productive TCRs than the approximately 710-donor mean. Because HLA typing was unavailable for some donors at each locus, only the typed subset was used in association tests. Because counts were too low, seventeen rarely observed V segments, including chromosome 9 orphons, were left out of the earlier analysis of several hundred of the donors. Linkage disequilibrium might explain the correlated functional status among segregating V segments, but an unknown experimental factor could not be ruled out. The 87-base-pair reads could not distinguish some IMGT-functional V segments, including TRBV6-2 and TRBV6-3, so those segments were excluded. A later analysis associated about 17,000 TCR beta sequences with specific HLA alleles at a false discovery rate of 0.05. The authors suggested that the approach could potentially be generalized to other disease states and immunological phenotypes. While some public TCRs were present in many individuals, most TCR sequences turned up only very rarely across donors. A cluster of highly shared sequence variants was judged likely to be a technical artifact of the sequencing pipeline. In an earlier analysis of around 600 of the donors, most TCR beta V segments were observed in productive rearrangements about 87% or about 30% of the time, broadly matching IMGT annotations. In a later analysis, most CMV-associated TCR beta chains were found to appear HLA-restricted, with HLA associations seemingly driven largely by CMV exposure. A total of roughly 160 TCR beta chains were listed by the study as associated with cytomegalovirus. For the cohort, immune exposure information was limited to CMV serostatus. Strong co-occurrence of HLA alleles, especially DR and DQ, made assigning TCR associations to individual alleles difficult. The classifier was reported to diagnose cytomegalovirus status with high specificity and sensitivity in both the original cohort and the validation cohort.

The cohort consisted of 666 healthy bone marrow donors. At the time of sampling, all cohort members were nominally healthy, though unrecorded immune exposures were likely present. The donor tested CMV seropositive and was one of the 289 seropositive cohort members. Every donor gave a peripheral blood sample, and the peripheral blood mononuclear cells from that sample were used for TCR beta sequencing. The Qiagen DNeasy Blood Extraction Kit was used to extract genomic DNA from the blood cell samples. Material: PBMCs. The chain is made from TRBV7-9 and TRBJ2-7; TRBD2 agrees with 8 junctional bases. The TCR originated in a woman between 50 and 59 years old in good health and CMV-seropositive. The CDR3 has the sequence CSSSFPIREGEDEQYF. Read as DNA, the sequence is TGTTCCAGCAGCTTCCCAATTCGGGAGGGAGAGGACGAGCAGTACTTC.